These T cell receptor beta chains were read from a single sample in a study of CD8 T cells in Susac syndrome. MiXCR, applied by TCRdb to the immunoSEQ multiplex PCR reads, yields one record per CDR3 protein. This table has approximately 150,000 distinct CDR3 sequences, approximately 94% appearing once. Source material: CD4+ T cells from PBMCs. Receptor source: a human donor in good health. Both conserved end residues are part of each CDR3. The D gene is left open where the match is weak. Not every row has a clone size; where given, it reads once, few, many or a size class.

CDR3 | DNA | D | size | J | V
CASSQLGTNPDTQYF | TGTGCCAGCAGCCAGCTGGGGACGAATCCAGATACGCAGTATTTT | . | . | TRBJ2-3 | TRBV7-9
CAWIWTNGYTF | TGTGCCTGGATCTGGACCAACGGCTACACCTTC | . | once | TRBJ1-2 | TRBV30
CASSPGTLLDEQFF | TGTGCCAGCTCACCAGGCACTCTTCTCGATGAGCAGTTCTTC | . | . | TRBJ2-1 | TRBV18
CAISESGRKLFF | TGTGCCATCAGTGAGTCTGGCAGAAAACTGTTTTTT | . | . | TRBJ1-4 | TRBV10-3
CASSQGWDRGTDTQYF | TGTGCCAGCAGCCAAGGGTGGGACAGGGGAACAGATACGCAGTATTTT | TRBD1 | . | TRBJ2-3 | TRBV3-1
CSARVSPSQPQHF | TGCAGTGCTAGAGTTAGTCCGAGTCAGCCCCAGCATTTT | . | . | TRBJ1-5 | TRBV20-1
CASSQTETQYF | TGTGCCAGCAGCCAGACAGAGACCCAGTACTTC | . | . | TRBJ2-5 | TRBV14
CASSPEWSQPQHF | TGTGCCAGTAGCCCAGAGTGGAGTCAGCCCCAGCATTTT | . | . | TRBJ1-5 | TRBV19
CAWNKGGTLYEQYF | TGTGCCTGGAACAAAGGCGGAACTCTCTACGAGCAGTACTTC | . | . | TRBJ2-7 | TRBV30
CASSSTITANYGYTF | TGCGCCAGCAGCTCAACTATCACAGCTAACTATGGCTACACCTTC | . | . | TRBJ1-2 | TRBV5-1
CSARGGGRQETQYF | TGCAGTGCTAGAGGGGGGGGACGCCAAGAGACCCAGTACTTC | TRBD2 | . | TRBJ2-5 | TRBV20-1
CASSVAVAREDTQYF | TGTGCCAGCAGCGTAGCTGTGGCCCGGGAAGATACGCAGTATTTT | . | . | TRBJ2-3 | TRBV9
CASSLVQGPNQPQHF | TGTGCCAGCAGTTTAGTCCAGGGGCCGAATCAGCCCCAGCATTTT | . | . | TRBJ1-5 | TRBV12-3/TRBV12-4
CSARPLGGGETQYF | TGCAGTGCTAGACCTCTAGGGGGAGGAGAGACCCAGTACTTC | . | . | TRBJ2-5 | TRBV20-1
CASARQHSNQPQHF | TGTGCCAGCGCGCGACAGCATAGCAATCAGCCCCAGCATTTT | . | . | TRBJ1-5 | TRBV7-2
CASSARLGPWEKLFF | TGTGCCAGCAGCGCTAGACTGGGGCCTTGGGAAAAACTGTTTTTT | . | . | TRBJ1-4 | TRBV9
CSVATSENQPQHF | TGCAGCGTTGCTACGTCGGAGAATCAGCCCCAGCATTTT | . | . | TRBJ1-5 | TRBV29-1
CASSVGGGLTSYEQYF | TGTGCCAGCAGTGTGGGAGGGGGACTGACTTCCTACGAGCAGTACTTC | . | . | TRBJ2-7 | TRBV2
CAWSPRLVTDTQYF | TGTGCCTGGAGTCCCAGACTAGTCACAGATACGCAGTATTTT | . | . | TRBJ2-3 | TRBV30
CASSVAGAYEQYF | TGTGCCAGCAGTGTCGCGGGAGCCTACGAGCAGTACTTC | TRBD2 | . | TRBJ2-7 | TRBV2
CASSQGTSGNTGELFF | TGTGCCAGCAGCCAGGGGACTAGCGGGAACACCGGGGAGCTGTTTTTT | TRBD2 | . | TRBJ2-2 | TRBV7-9
CASTPGPWGETQYF | TGTGCCAGCACCCCCGGGCCTTGGGGAGAGACCCAGTACTTC | . | . | TRBJ2-5 | TRBV6-6
CACRLAFSRATGELFF | TGTGCCTGCAGGCTAGCCTTTAGCCGTGCCACCGGGGAGCTGTTTTTT | . | once | TRBJ2-2 | TRBV30
CASSPRNNEQFF | TGTGCCAGCTCACCACGGAACAATGAGCAGTTCTTC | . | . | TRBJ2-1 | TRBV18
CASSSLAGGRDTQYF | TGTGCCAGCAGTTCACTAGCGGGGGGCCGGGATACGCAGTATTTT | TRBD2 | . | TRBJ2-3 | TRBV27
CASSPAHYNEQFF | TGTGCCAGCTCACCAGCACATTACAATGAGCAGTTCTTC | . | . | TRBJ2-1 | TRBV18
CASSQDLAGGGKNEQFF | TGTGCCAGCAGCCAAGACCTAGCGGGAGGGGGAAAAAATGAGCAGTTCTTC | TRBD2 | . | TRBJ2-1 | TRBV3-1